This T cell receptor beta chain is drawn from a study of blood T cell repertoires in COVID-19. Study details: The United States, Italy and Spain were the sources of the acute and convalescent COVID-19 samples. T cells, B-cell-depleted T cells, or PBMCs provided the cDNA or gDNA that served as material.

In the original processing: Reference gene primer amplification in the assay estimated nucleated cell counts. Assay used: immunoSEQ multiplex PCR; TCRdb lists only in-frame clones, some missing. V and J calls and clone size are as listed in that table; D and trimming were resolved from the DNA. The sample includes some 160,000 clones, almost 80% of them seen just once. CDR3 size: 13 residues. Germline assignment: CDR1 SQVTM and CDR2 ANQGSEA. V lost 1 base, J lost 5 bases, and 11 bases lay in between. The V and J genes are TRBV29-1 and TRBJ1-2; weak D call: TRBD1 (6 bases). The sample consisted of peripheral blood. The clonotype was recovered from a man aged 50-59 years with active or convalescent COVID-19. CDR3 nucleotides: TGCAGCGTTGAAGTGTCCAGGGGTTATGGCTACACCTTC. It is translated as CSVEVSRGYGYTF.